This TCR beta chain was documented in a study of T-cell reconstitution after alpha-beta-depleted transplantation in children. Overall study findings and caveats: Newly generated T cells supplied most T-cell counts and diversity one year post-transplant. About two months after transplant, alpha-beta T cells reportedly came from several hundred expanded graft clones.

Comments on this clonotype: Its antigen is still unknown.

Germline values: CDR1 SGHRS, CDR2 YFSETQ. Losses at the gene ends were 4 bases for V and 8 bases for J; bases not matched to a gene: 10. The CDR3 covers 14 residues. Unique molecular identifiers featured in how the TCRbeta library was prepared. TCRdb recomputed calls from the PCR reads with MiXCR, one row per CDR3 protein. This table holds fewer than 750,000 distinct CDR3 sequences, roughly 27% found once. The material sequenced was PBMCs, taken before TCRalphabeta/CD19-depleted stem cell transplant. The chain recombines TRBV5-1 with TRBJ1-1; 8 positions match TRBD1. The TCR sequence derives from a boy younger than two with Wiskott-Aldrich syndrome, due to receive a stem cell transplant. In DNA, the CDR3 is TGCGCCAGCAGCCGGGGACAGGAGGGCCGGGAAGCTTTCTTT. Translated: CASSRGQEGREAFF.